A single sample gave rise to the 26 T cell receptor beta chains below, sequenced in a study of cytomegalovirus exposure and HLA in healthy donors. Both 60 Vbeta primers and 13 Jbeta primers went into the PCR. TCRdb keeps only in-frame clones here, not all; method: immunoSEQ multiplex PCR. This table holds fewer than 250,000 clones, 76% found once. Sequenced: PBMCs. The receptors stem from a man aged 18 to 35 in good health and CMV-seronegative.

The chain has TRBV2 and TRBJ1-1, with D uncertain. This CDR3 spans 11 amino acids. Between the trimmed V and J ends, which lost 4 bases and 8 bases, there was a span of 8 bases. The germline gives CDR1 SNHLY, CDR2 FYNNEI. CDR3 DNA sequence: TGTGCCAGCAGTGTGAGAGGAGAAGCTTTCTTT. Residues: CASSVRGEAFF.

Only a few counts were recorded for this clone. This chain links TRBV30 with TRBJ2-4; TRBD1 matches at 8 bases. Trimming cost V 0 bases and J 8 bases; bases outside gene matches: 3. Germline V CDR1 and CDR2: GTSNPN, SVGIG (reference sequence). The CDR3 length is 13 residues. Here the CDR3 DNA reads TGTGCCTGGAGTGTCCCGGACAGGGACATTCAGTACTTC. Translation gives CAWSVPDRDIQYF.

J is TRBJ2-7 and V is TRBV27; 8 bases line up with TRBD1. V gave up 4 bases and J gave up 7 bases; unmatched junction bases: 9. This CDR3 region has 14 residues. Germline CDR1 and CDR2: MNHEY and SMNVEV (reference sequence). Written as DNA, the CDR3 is TGTGCCAGCAGTTATGGACAGGGTCCGTGGGAGCAGTACTTC. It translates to CASSYGQGPWEQYF.

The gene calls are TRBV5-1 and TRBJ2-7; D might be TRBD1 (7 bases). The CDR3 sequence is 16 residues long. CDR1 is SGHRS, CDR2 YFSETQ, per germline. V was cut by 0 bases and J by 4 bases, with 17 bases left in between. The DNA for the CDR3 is TGCGCCAGCAGCTTGGCACCGGGCAGGGGGGAATACGAGCAGTACTTC. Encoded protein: CASSLAPGRGEYEQYF.

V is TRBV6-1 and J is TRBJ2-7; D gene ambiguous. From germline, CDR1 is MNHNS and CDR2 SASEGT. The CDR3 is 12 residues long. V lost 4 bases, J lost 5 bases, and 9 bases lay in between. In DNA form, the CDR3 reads TGTGCCAGCAGTGTAGAGTTGGACGAGCAGTACTTC. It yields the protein CASSVELDEQYF.

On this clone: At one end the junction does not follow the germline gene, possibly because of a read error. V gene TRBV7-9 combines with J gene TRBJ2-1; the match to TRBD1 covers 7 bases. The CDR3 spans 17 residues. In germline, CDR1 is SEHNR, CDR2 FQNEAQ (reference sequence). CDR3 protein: CSSSLDRVMLLRGEQFF. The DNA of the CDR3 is TGTTCCAGCAGCTTAGACAGGGTCATGTTACTCCGTGGTGAGCAGTTCTTC. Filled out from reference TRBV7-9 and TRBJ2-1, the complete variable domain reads DTGVSQNPRHKITKRGQNVTFRCDPISEHNRLYWYRQTLGQGPEFLTYFQNEAQLEKSRLLSDRFSAERPKGSFSTLEIQRTEQGDSAMYLCSSSLDRVMLLRGEQFFGPGTRLTVL.

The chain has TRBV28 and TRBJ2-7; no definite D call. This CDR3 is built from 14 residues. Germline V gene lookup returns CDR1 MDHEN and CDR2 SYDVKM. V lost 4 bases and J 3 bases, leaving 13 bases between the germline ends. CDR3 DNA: TGTGCCAGCAGTTCCTTTATCGGCGGCTACGAGCAGTACTTC. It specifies CASSSFIGGYEQYF. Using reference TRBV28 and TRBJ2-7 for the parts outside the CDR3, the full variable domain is DVKVTQSSRYLVKRTGEKVFLECVQDMDHENMFWYRQDPGLGLRLIYFSYDVKMKEKGDIPEGYSVSREKKERFSLILESASTNQTSMYLCASSSFIGGYEQYFGPGTRLTVT.

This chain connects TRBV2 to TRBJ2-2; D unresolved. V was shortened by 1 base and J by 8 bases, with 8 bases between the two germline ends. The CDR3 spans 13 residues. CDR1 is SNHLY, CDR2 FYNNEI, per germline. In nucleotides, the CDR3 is TGTGCCAGCAGTGAAGTAGCCTCGGGGGAGCTGTTTTTT. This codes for CASSEVASGELFF.

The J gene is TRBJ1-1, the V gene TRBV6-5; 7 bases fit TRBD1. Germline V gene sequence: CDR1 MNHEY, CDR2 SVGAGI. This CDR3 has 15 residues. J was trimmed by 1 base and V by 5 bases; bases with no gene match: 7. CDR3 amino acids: CASSPGTATNTEAFF. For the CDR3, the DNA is TGTGCCAGCAGTCCGGGGACAGCTACGAACACTGAAGCTTTCTTT.

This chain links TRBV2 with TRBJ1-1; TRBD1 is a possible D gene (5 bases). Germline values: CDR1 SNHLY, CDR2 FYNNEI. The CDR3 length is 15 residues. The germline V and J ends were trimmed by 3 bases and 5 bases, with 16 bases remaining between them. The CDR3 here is CASSDNRQGATEAFF. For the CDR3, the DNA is TGTGCCAGCAGTGATAACAGGCAGGGCGCGACTGAAGCTTTCTTT. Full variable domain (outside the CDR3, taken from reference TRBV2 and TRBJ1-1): EPEVTQTPSHQVTQMGQEVILRCVPISNHLYFYWYRQILGQKVEFLVSFYNNEISEKSEIFDDQFSVERPDGSNFTLKIRSTKLEDSAMYFCASSDNRQGATEAFFGQGTRLTVV.

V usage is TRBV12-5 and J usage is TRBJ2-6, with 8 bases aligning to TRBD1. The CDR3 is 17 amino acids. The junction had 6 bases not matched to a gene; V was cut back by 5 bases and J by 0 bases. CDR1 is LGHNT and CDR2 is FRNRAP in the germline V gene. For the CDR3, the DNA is TGTGCTAGTGGTGGACAGGGCTCATTCTCTGGGGCCAACGTCCTGACTTTC. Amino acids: CASGGQGSFSGANVLTF.

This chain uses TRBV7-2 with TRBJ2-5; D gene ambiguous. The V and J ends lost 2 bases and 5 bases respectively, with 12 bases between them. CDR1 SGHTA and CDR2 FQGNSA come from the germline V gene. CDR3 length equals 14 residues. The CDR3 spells CASSLTNSRETQYF. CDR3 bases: TGTGCCAGCAGCTTAACAAATTCGAGGGAGACCCAGTACTTC.

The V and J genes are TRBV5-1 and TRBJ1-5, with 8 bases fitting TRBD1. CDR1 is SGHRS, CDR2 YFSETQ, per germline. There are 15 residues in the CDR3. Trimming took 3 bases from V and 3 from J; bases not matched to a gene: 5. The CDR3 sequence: CASSWTGNNNQPQHF. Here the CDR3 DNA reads TGCGCCAGCAGCTGGACAGGGAACAACAATCAGCCCCAGCATTTT.

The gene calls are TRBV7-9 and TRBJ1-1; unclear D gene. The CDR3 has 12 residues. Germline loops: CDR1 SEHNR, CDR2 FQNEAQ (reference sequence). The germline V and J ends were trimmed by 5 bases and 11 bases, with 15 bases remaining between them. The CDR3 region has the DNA TGTGCCAGCAGCCAAGAAGCGGGTTATGCTTTCTTT. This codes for CASSQEAGYAFF.

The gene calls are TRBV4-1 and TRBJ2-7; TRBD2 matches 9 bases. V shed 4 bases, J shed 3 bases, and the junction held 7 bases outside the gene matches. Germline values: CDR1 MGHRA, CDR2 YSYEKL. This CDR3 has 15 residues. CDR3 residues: CASSRILSGSYEQYF. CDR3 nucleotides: TGCGCCAGCAGCCGAATTCTTAGCGGGAGCTACGAGCAGTACTTC.

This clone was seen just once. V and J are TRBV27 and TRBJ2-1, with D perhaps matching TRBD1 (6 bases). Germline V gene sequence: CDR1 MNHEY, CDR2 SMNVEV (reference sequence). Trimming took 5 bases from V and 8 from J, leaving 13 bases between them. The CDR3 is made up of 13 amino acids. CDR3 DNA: TGTGCCAGCAGTGAGAGGGGGAAGGATGAGCAGTTCTTC. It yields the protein CASSERGKDEQFF.

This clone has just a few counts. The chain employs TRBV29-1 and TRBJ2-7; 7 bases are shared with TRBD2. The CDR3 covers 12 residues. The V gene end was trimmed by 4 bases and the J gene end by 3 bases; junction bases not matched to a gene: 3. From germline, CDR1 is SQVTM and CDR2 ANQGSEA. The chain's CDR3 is CSVGLAFYEQYF. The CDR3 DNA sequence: TGCAGCGTTGGACTAGCCTTCTACGAGCAGTACTTC.

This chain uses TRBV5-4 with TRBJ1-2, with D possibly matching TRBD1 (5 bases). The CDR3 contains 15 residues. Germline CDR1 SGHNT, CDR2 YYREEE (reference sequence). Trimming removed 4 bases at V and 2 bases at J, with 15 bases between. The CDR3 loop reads CASSIQGASNYGYTF. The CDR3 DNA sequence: TGTGCCAGCAGCATTCAAGGGGCCTCAAACTATGGCTACACCTTC.

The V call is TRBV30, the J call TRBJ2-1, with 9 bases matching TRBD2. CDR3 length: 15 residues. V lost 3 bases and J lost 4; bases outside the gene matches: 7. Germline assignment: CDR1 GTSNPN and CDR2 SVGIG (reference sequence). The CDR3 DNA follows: TGTGCCTGGAGATTTCTAGCGGGACCGTACAATGAGCAGTTCTTC. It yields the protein CAWRFLAGPYNEQFF.

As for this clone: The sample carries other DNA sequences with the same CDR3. The CDR3 bases are TGTGCCAGCAGCTTAGGAACAGGGGGGTCCTACAATGAGCAGTTCTTC. Translating it yields CASSLGTGGSYNEQFF. V is TRBV7-9 and J is TRBJ2-1; TRBD1 matches at 8 bases. Looked up from germline, CDR1 is SEHNR and CDR2 is FQNEAQ (reference sequence). With 1 base clipped from V and 1 base from J, the junction kept 3 bases outside the gene matches. CDR3 length: 16 residues.

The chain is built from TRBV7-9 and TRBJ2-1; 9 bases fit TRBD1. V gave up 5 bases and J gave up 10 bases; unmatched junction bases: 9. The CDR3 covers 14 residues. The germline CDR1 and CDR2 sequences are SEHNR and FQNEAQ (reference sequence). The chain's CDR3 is CASSLTDRGDEQFF. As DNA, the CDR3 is TGTGCCAGCAGCCTAACAGACAGGGGGGACGAGCAGTTCTTC.

The CDR3 DNA follows: TGTGCCAGCAGTGATTCGACAGGTAGCTCCTACAATGAGCAGTTCTTC. Protein sequence: CASSDSTGSSYNEQFF. V usage is TRBV6-1 and J usage is TRBJ2-1; D is possibly TRBD1 (6 bases). V gave up 3 bases and J gave up 0 bases, with 12 bases separating them. The germline CDR1 and CDR2 sequences are MNHNS and SASEGT. This CDR3 has 16 amino acids.

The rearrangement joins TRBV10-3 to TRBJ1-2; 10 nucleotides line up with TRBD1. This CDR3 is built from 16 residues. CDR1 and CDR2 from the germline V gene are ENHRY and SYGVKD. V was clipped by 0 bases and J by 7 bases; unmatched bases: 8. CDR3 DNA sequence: TGTGCCATCAGTGAGTCGATGGGGACAGGGGTCGGTGGCTACACCTTC. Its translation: CAISESMGTGVGGYTF.

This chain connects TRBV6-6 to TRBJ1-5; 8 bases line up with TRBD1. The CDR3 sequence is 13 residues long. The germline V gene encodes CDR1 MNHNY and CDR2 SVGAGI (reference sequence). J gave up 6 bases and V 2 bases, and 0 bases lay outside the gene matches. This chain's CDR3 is CASSYQGAQPQHF. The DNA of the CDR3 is TGTGCCAGCAGTTACCAGGGGGCTCAGCCCCAGCATTTT.

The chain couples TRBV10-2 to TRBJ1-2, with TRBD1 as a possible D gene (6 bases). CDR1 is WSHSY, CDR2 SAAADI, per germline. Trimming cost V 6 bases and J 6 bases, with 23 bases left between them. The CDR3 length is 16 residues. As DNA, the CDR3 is TGCGCCAGCAGGTCCAGGGGTGCCGGGGCCTGGGATGGCTACACCTTC. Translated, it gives CASRSRGAGAWDGYTF.

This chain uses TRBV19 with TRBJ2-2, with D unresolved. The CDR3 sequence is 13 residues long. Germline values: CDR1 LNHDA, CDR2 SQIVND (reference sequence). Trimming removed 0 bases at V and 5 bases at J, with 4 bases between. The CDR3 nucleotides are TGTGCCAGTAGTATAGACAGGACCGGGGAGCTGTTTTTT. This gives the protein CASSIDRTGELFF.